Listed here are 4 T cell receptor beta chains from one sample, sequenced in a study of OX40 agonist ivuxolimab in advanced cancers. Clones were sequenced by immunoSEQ multiplex PCR, and TCRdb holds only the in-frame ones, with some missing. The table lists some 120,000 clones, just under 95% of them singletons. Sequencing used CD4+ or CD8+ T cells sorted from blood, obtained in a trial of the OX40 agonist ivuxolimab. The receptors derive from an adult with an advanced solid tumor such as melanoma, head and neck, liver or kidney cancer.

The chain carries TRBV28 and TRBJ1-2, with no clear D. The ends were cut back, 5 bases at V and 3 bases at J, with 7 bases in the middle. The CDR3 extends over 12 amino acids. Germline CDR1 and CDR2: MDHEN and SYDVKM. The CDR3 spells CASSLGDYGYTF. The CDR3 DNA follows: TGTGCCAGCAGTCTGGGAGACTATGGCTACACCTTC.

The V and J genes are TRBV5-4 and TRBJ2-7; the match to TRBD2 covers 10 bases. The CDR3 consists of 15 residues. Germline assignment: CDR1 SGHNT and CDR2 YYREEE (reference sequence). V dropped 5 bases and J dropped 0; count of bases not matched to a gene: 5. Here the CDR3 reads CASRSSSGGSYEQYF. CDR3 DNA sequence: TGTGCCAGCAGATCCTCTAGCGGGGGCTCCTACGAGCAGTACTTC.

The chain links TRBV5-4 to TRBJ2-3; 8 nucleotides align to TRBD1. Germline V gene sequence: CDR1 SGHNT, CDR2 YYREEE (reference sequence). V lost 1 base to trimming and J lost 3 bases; unmatched junction nucleotides: 7. The CDR3 loop spans 16 amino acids. Written as DNA, the CDR3 is TGTGCCAGCAGCTTGACTCCGGACAGGGAGACAGATACGCAGTATTTT. Amino acids: CASSLTPDRETDTQYF.

V usage is TRBV7-3 and J usage is TRBJ2-3; 10 bases line up with TRBD2. The CDR3 length is 16 residues. CDR1 and CDR2 (germline): SGHTA, FQGTGA. The V gene end was trimmed by 6 bases and the J gene end by 2 bases; junction bases not matched to a gene: 8. CDR3 in amino acids: CASSLMGLAYTDTQYF. The CDR3 nucleotides read TGTGCCAGCAGTCTTATGGGACTAGCGTACACAGATACGCAGTATTTT.